This entry lists 22 T cell receptor beta chains sequenced from one sample in a study of blood T cell repertoires in COVID-19. The repertoire was sequenced with immunoSEQ multiplex PCR; TCRdb's copy has only in-frame clones and lacks some. The data hold about 120,000 clones, with more than 75% observed a single time. The sample was peripheral blood. Receptors originate from a woman in her 70s with acute or convalescent COVID-19.

As regards this clone: Compared with germline, one end of the junction differs, possibly owing to a read error. The J gene is TRBJ1-2, the V gene TRBV30; D is perhaps TRBD1 (6 bases). This CDR3 has 13 amino acids. Per the germline V gene, CDR1 is GTSNPN and CDR2 is SVGIG (reference sequence). This CDR3 is CARREQGNYGYTF. CDR3 nucleotides: TGTGCCCGGAGAGAACAGGGAAACTATGGCTACACCTTC.

This clone showed up just once. The rearrangement joins TRBV6-5 to TRBJ1-5; D gene unclear. The V gene lost 5 bases and the J gene lost 0 bases, with 11 bases spanning the gap. The CDR3 contains 15 residues. Germline assignment: CDR1 MNHEY and CDR2 SVGAGI. The CDR3 sequence is CASSTFVVSNQPQHF. As DNA, the CDR3 is TGTGCCAGCAGTACCTTTGTAGTTAGCAATCAGCCCCAGCATTTT.

V usage is TRBV7-9 and J usage is TRBJ1-6, with 8 positions matching TRBD1. The V and J ends lost 4 bases and 10 bases, in that order; junction bases with no gene match: 9. The CDR3 has 15 residues. Germline CDR1 is SEHNR and CDR2 is FQNEAQ (reference sequence). The DNA of the CDR3 is TGTGCCAGCAGCTCTGACAGGGGTTCGGGATCACCCCTCCACTTT. Amino acids: CASSSDRGSGSPLHF.

The chain links TRBV9 to TRBJ2-5, with 14 bases identical to TRBD2. Per the germline V gene, CDR1 is SGDLS and CDR2 is YYNGEE. The CDR3 contains 16 residues. Trimming removed 4 bases from V and 4 bases from J; junction bases left unmatched: 6. The CDR3 DNA is TGTGCCAGCAGCCCTGGACTAGCGGGGGGACTAGAGACCCAGTACTTC. It specifies CASSPGLAGGLETQYF.

V is TRBV29-1 and J is TRBJ1-5, with D hard to call. V lost 4 bases, J lost 0 bases, and 10 bases lay in between. Germline loops: CDR1 SQVTM, CDR2 ANQGSEA. The length of the CDR3 is 14 residues. CDR3 coding DNA: TGCAGCGTTGTAGTCACTGATAGCAATCAGCCCCAGCATTTT. This codes for CSVVVTDSNQPQHF.

The chain employs TRBV24-1 and TRBJ1-2; D not resolved. This CDR3 is 12 amino acids long. Trimming pared 5 bases from V and 2 bases from J, leaving 5 bases between. CDR1 and CDR2 (germline): KGHDR, SFDVKD. CDR3 bases: TGTGCCACCAGTGGGGAGAACTATGGCTACACCTTC. As protein: CATSGENYGYTF.

The chain links TRBV7-9 to TRBJ2-7; 8 nucleotides line up with TRBD1. V was pared by 2 bases and J by 2 bases, with 2 bases of the junction left unmatched. CDR3 length equals 14 residues. Germline V gives CDR1 SEHNR, CDR2 FQNEAQ (reference sequence). CDR3 sequence: CASSLQGATYEQYF. In DNA, the CDR3 is TGTGCCAGCAGCTTACAGGGGGCCACCTACGAGCAGTACTTC.

The rearrangement joins TRBV2 to TRBJ1-2, with 9 bases that match TRBD1. The V gene end was trimmed by 8 bases and the J gene end by 4 bases; junction bases not matched to a gene: 5. This CDR3 is 13 amino acids long. Germline loops: CDR1 SNHLY, CDR2 FYNNEI. The CDR3 bases are TGTGCCAGCGCCAGGGGACAGGGCTATGGCTACACCTTC. This encodes CASARGQGYGYTF.

Only one count was recorded for this clone. The genes are TRBV7-3 and TRBJ2-1; the match to TRBD1 covers 9 bases. The J segment lost 6 bases and the V segment lost 2 bases, leaving 5 bases of the junction unmatched. This CDR3 has 15 amino acids. Germline CDR1 SGHTA, CDR2 FQGTGA. The CDR3 loop is CASSLSGQGFNEQFF. CDR3 in DNA: TGTGCCAGCAGCTTATCGGGACAGGGCTTCAATGAGCAGTTCTTC.

V usage is TRBV18 and J usage is TRBJ2-1; perhaps TRBD1 as D (6 bases). The CDR3 has 15 residues. V was cut by 3 bases and J by 5 bases, with 14 bases left in between. CDR1 KGHSH and CDR2 LQKENI come from the germline V gene. The DNA for the CDR3 is TGTGCCAGCTCACCCAACGAGGACAGCAACAATGAGCAGTTCTTC. Translation: CASSPNEDSNNEQFF.

The J gene is TRBJ2-3, the V gene TRBV7-8, with unresolved D. This CDR3 contains 12 residues. CDR1 is SGHVS, CDR2 FQNEAQ, per germline. V lost 3 bases to trimming and J lost 14 bases, with 15 bases between them. The CDR3 is CASSFPGSRVYF. DNA for the CDR3: TGTGCCAGCAGCTTCCCTGGAAGCCGGGTGTATTTT.

This chain connects TRBV2 to TRBJ1-3; D perhaps matches TRBD1 (5 bases). Deletions cut 7 bases from V and 2 bases from J, with 15 bases between. This CDR3 spans 15 amino acids. Looked up from germline, CDR1 is SNHLY and CDR2 is FYNNEI. The DNA for the CDR3 is TGTGCCAGCAACCCCCGGTCAGGGCCTGGAAACACCATATATTTT. It codes for CASNPRSGPGNTIYF.

The V call is TRBV7-2, the J call TRBJ2-3, with TRBD1 identical over 10 bases. V was clipped by 2 bases and J by 4 bases; unmatched bases: 6. CDR3 size: 16 residues. Germline CDR1 SGHTA, CDR2 FQGNSA. The CDR3 reads CASSLRDRGLSDTQYF. The CDR3 nucleotides are TGTGCCAGCAGCTTAAGGGACAGGGGACTCTCAGATACGCAGTATTTT.

The chain employs TRBV12-3 or TRBV12-4 and TRBJ2-3; D gene ambiguous. V shed 5 bases and J shed 2 bases, with 8 bases lying between them. CDR3 length equals 13 residues. As DNA, the CDR3 is TGTGCCAGCAGTCAGGATACCACAGATACGCAGTATTTT. Amino acids: CASSQDTTDTQYF.

The rearrangement uses TRBV29-1 and TRBJ2-3, with 9 bases lining up with TRBD1. J gave up 4 bases and V 0 bases, and 5 bases lay outside the gene matches. Germline lookup yields CDR1 SQVTM and CDR2 ANQGSEA. This CDR3 is built from 15 residues. The CDR3 nucleotides read TGCAGCGTTGAAGAAAGCACAGGGGGCCCAGATACGCAGTATTTT. This translates into CSVEESTGGPDTQYF.

V gene TRBV15 combines with J gene TRBJ2-5; 8 bases fit TRBD2. Trimming removed 0 bases from V and 5 bases from J; junction bases left unmatched: 17. CDR1 LNHNV and CDR2 YYDKDF come from the germline V gene (reference sequence). The CDR3 contains 19 residues. CDR3 in DNA: TGTGCCACCAGCAGAGATTACTTTAGTTTTAGCGGGGAGGGGGAGACCCAGTACTTC. Amino acids: CATSRDYFSFSGEGETQYF.

The chain uses TRBV4-1 and TRBJ2-7; D might be TRBD2 (6 bases). Germline V gene data show CDR1 as MGHRA and CDR2 as YSYEKL. Trimming took 4 bases from V and 5 from J, leaving 15 bases between them. This CDR3 has 14 residues. The CDR3 loop is CASSPRRVRDEQYF. The CDR3 nucleotides read TGCGCCAGCAGCCCCCGGAGGGTTAGGGACGAGCAGTACTTC.

V is TRBV2 and J is TRBJ1-5; the D is unclear. In germline, CDR1 is SNHLY, CDR2 FYNNEI. CDR3 length: 15 amino acids. The V end lost 0 bases, the J end lost 9 bases, and 15 bases lay between the germline ends. CDR3 amino acids: CASSEAMKRMGPQHF. The CDR3 bases are TGTGCCAGCAGTGAAGCGATGAAGCGGATGGGGCCCCAGCATTTT.

The gene calls are TRBV28 and TRBJ1-1; 7 bases match TRBD1. Germline V gene data show CDR1 as MDHEN and CDR2 as SYDVKM. The CDR3 contains 16 residues. With V trimmed by 6 bases and J by 5 bases, 15 bases remained unmatched. The CDR3 DNA is TGTGCCAGCAGACCCGCCCTGACAGGGCGCATTACTGAAGCTTTCTTT. As protein: CASRPALTGRITEAFF.

This chain links TRBV7-9 with TRBJ1-1; 8 nucleotides agree with TRBD1. From germline, CDR1 is SEHNR and CDR2 FQNEAQ (reference sequence). V dropped 3 bases and J dropped 1; count of bases not matched to a gene: 7. The CDR3 contains 16 residues. The CDR3 region is CASSFVRGQGNTEAFF. CDR3 DNA sequence: TGTGCCAGCAGCTTTGTCAGGGGGCAAGGGAACACTGAAGCTTTCTTT. The full variable domain, with the rest looked up from reference TRBV7-9 and TRBJ1-1, is DTGVSQNPRHKITKRGQNVTFRCDPISEHNRLYWYRQTLGQGPEFLTYFQNEAQLEKSRLLSDRFSAERPKGSFSTLEIQRTEQGDSAMYLCASSFVRGQGNTEAFFGQGTRLTVV.

The chain recombines TRBV24-1 with TRBJ2-1; the D gene is possibly TRBD1 (6 bases). Germline V CDR1 and CDR2: KGHDR, SFDVKD. The CDR3 runs to 13 residues. The germline V and J ends were trimmed by 9 bases and 7 bases, with 15 bases remaining between them. CDR3 sequence reads: CATQNYRENEQFF. Here the CDR3 DNA reads TGTGCCACCCAAAACTACAGGGAGAATGAGCAGTTCTTC.

V and J are TRBV4-1 and TRBJ2-5; D is ambiguous. V dropped 3 bases and J dropped 2 bases, with 13 bases sitting between them. The CDR3 loop spans 15 amino acids. Germline V gene data show CDR1 as MGHRA and CDR2 as YSYEKL. Here the CDR3 DNA reads TGCGCCAGCAGCCAGGGCGTTACAGATCAAGAGACCCAGTACTTC. Residues: CASSQGVTDQETQYF.